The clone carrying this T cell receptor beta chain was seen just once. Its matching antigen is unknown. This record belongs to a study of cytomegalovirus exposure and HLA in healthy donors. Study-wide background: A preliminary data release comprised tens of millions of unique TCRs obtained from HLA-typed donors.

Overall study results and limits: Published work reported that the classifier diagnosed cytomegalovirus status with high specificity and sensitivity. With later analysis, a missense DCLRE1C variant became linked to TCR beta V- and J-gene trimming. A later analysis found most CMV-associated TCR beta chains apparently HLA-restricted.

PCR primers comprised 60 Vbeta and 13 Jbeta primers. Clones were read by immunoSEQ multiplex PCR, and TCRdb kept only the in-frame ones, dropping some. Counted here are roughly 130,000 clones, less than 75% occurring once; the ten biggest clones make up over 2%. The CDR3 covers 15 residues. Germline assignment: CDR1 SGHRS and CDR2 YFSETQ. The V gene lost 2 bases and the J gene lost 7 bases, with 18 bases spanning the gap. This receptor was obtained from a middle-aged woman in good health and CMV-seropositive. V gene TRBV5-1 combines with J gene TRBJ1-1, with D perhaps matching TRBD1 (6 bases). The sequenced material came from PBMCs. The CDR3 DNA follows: TGCGCCAGCAGCTTCGCCGAGGGGGGAGGGAGTGAAGCTTTCTTT. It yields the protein CASSFAEGGGSEAFF. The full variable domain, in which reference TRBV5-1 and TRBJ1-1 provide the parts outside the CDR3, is KAGVTQTPRYLIKTRGQQVTLSCSPISGHRSVSWYQQTPGQGLQFLFEYFSETQRNKGNFPGRFSGRQFSNSRSEMNVSTLELGDSALYLCASSFAEGGGSEAFFGQGTRLTVV.